The present entry profiles one T cell receptor (beta chain) with its context. This clonotype was detected once. The clone's antigen remains unknown. The final CDR3 position lacks the conserved phenylalanine or tryptophan, pointing to a likely read error. The sample is drawn from a study of tumor-infiltrating lymphocytes in primary liver carcinoma (dated by TCRdb to about 2017). Study-level background: Between November 2015 and March 2016, roughly five patients in China with histopathologically diagnosed primary liver carcinoma had their tumors surgically resected. The study combined TCRbeta repertoire sequencing, expression microarrays and whole-exome sequencing across five regions of each liver tumor, with adjacent normal tissue and blood. Repertoires from technical replicates were highly reproducible, with mean shared-clone rates about 0.9 and correlation coefficients above 0.98. Each sample produced about 3.5 to 7.13 million productive TCRbeta reads, and read depth showed no significant difference between tissue types. A total of roughly 35 specimens from 5 patients, comprising about 25 tumor regions, 5 adjacent noncancerous liver tissues and 5 peripheral blood samples, were covered by TCRbeta repertoire sequencing. The five patients had tumors of stage T1-T3 N0M0, with maximum diameters ranging from roughly 4.2 to 11 cm. The five patients, three men and two women aged 30 to 69 years, had hepatocellular carcinoma (four) or combined HCC and intrahepatic cholangiocarcinoma (one). Results the study describes overall, beyond this receptor: Bulk unsorted samples precluded comparing CD4+ and CD8+ T cell repertoires. With just a handful of patients in the study, the authors point out that the findings should be validated in a larger study. A significantly larger repertoire fraction was made up by the top 250 clones in tumors than in blood (p = 0.039). Because only the TCR beta chain was sequenced and unpaired alpha chains were not captured, true repertoire diversity is likely underestimated. Pairs of tumor regions showed greater repertoire overlap (mean around 35%) than tumor-adjacent pairs (roughly 17%) or tumor-blood pairs (roughly 15%), which is consistent with antigen-driven expansion.

TRIzol reagent was used to extract blood RNA from unsorted whole blood, while the DNeasy Blood & Tissue kit provided the germline DNA. At the time of sampling, the patients had chronic HBV infection and had not received any treatment. Approximately 3.8 milliliters of peripheral blood were collected into K2EDTA tubes before surgery. Using a constant-region primer and ProtoScript II reverse transcriptase, TCRbeta-specific cDNA was reverse-transcribed from roughly 500 ng total RNA. TCRbeta libraries were built with three nested multiplex PCR rounds, a slightly modified ARM-PCR procedure. Each of the first two PCR rounds ran for nine to eleven cycles and used multiplex TRBV1-TRBV30 forward primers together with a Cbeta reverse primer. Sample barcodes and Illumina adapters were added in a final 25-cycle PCR with Deep VentR polymerase. Before sequencing, amplicons of 200-500 bp were gel-purified using a QIAquick gel extraction kit. An Illumina HiSeq 2500 was used to sequence the TCRbeta amplicons, generating 250-bp paired-end reads. Processing in the source paper ran as follows. To recover full CDR3 sequences, reads were quality-trimmed using Trimmomatic v0.33 and paired reads were then merged using FLASH v1.2.11. V, D and J germline segments were assigned to the rearranged TCRbeta sequences using MiGEC v1.2.1b. Clonotype statistics, along with Shannon-Wiener diversity indices, were calculated using VDJtools v1.0.0. Except for diversity analysis, only the 250 most abundant clonotypes of each sample were used in subsequent analyses to reduce sampling bias. The public reads were run again by TCRdb, first through fastp at Q25 and then through MiXCR, and only productive beta chains were kept. Rows are combined by CDR3 protein, so each entry shows the most common genes and DNA. The V and J calls reflect TCRdb's pipeline rather than the authors' work. The table for this sample lists 300,000 to 400,000 distinct CDR3 sequences; 50% to 70% of them were counted only once. Jointly, the top ten make up roughly 10% of the sample.

From the germline V gene, CDR1 is SGHRS and CDR2 is YFSETQ. A total of 15 residues make up the CDR3, ends included. Only CDR3 DNA is held: 45 bases, read in frame from base 1. Trimming removed 2 bases from V and 0 bases from J, leaving 9 bases between the germline ends. The sequenced sample was peripheral blood. The chain is assembled from TRBV5-1 and TRBJ2-1; no confident D gene assignment can be made. The receptor was derived from a man in his forties with primary liver carcinoma and hepatitis B virus infection. At the DNA level, the sequence is TGCGCCAGCAGCTTACAAAGGAGCTCCTACAATGAGCAGTTCCTC. Translation gives CASSLQRSSYNEQFL.